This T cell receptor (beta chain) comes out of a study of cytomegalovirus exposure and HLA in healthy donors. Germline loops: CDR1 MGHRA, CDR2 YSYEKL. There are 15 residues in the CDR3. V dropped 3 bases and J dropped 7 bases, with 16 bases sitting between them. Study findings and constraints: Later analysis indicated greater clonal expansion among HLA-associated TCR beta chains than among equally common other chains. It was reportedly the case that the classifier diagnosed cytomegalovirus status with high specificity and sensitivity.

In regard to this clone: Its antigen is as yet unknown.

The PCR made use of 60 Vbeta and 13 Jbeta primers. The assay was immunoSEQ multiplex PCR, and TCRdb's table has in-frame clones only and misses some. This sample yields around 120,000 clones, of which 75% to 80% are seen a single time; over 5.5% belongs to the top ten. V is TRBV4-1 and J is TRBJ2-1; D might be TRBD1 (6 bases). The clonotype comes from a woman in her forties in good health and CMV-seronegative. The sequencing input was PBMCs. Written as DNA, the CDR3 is TGCGCCAGCAGCCACCCCATTGGGGGCTCGAATGAGCAGTTCTTC. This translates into CASSHPIGGSNEQFF.